This T cell receptor (beta chain) was sequenced for a study of identical twins. Study conclusions and caveats: Shared out-of-frame alpha sequences (those common to twins) showed excess low generation probability.

This clonotype has just a few counts. Antigen: not known. CDR1 and CDR2 from the germline V gene are DFQATT and SNEGSKA (reference sequence). This CDR3 comprises 15 residues. The J segment lost 1 base and the V segment lost 2 bases, leaving 5 bases of the junction unmatched. TCRdb re-called the 5' RACE reads through MiXCR, storing one row per CDR3 protein. The sample yields hundreds of thousands of distinct CDR3 sequences, roughly 20% seen once. These records were also assigned to another study, of T cells expressing NK-cell markers. From that study: Where a handful of donors were concerned, these clonotypes also led the CD3+CD56-NKG2C+ fraction.

The receptor was derived from a woman aged 18-29 years in good health. Specimen: PBMCs. V is TRBV20-1 and J is TRBJ2-3; 8 bases match TRBD1. The CDR3 sequence is CSARHRGKGTDTQYF. The CDR3 DNA reads as TGCAGTGCTAGACACAGGGGGAAAGGCACAGATACGCAGTATTTT.